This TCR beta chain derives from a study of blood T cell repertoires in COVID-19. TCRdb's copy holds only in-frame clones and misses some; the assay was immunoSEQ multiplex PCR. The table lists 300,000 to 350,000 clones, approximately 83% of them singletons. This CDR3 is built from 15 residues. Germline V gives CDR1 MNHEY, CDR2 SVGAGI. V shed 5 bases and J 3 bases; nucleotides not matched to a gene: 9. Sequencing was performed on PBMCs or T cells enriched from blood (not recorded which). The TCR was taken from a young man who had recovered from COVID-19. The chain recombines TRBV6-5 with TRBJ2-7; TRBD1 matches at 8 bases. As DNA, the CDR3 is TGTGCCAGCAGTACAGACAGGGGAAACGACTACGAGCAGTACTTC. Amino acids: CASSTDRGNDYEQYF.